The next 2 T cell receptor beta chains were all read from a single sample in a study of T cell repertoires in cytomegalovirus infection. TCRdb analysed the reads with MiXCR anew, one entry per CDR3 protein. The sample yields roughly 200,000 distinct CDR3 sequences, about a sixth seen once. Sequencing was carried out using CD8+ T cells from PBMCs. These receptors were taken from a human donor in good health (CMV status not recorded). Some clones in this sample may be carry-over from other donors' samples.

There are a few counts of this clonotype. This sequence joins TRBV7-9 and TRBJ2-3; TRBD1 matches 7 bases. The CDR3 is made up of 16 amino acids. The germline V gene has CDR1 SEHNR and CDR2 FQNEAQ (reference sequence). Trimming cost V 5 bases and J 1 base; bases outside gene matches: 9. This chain's CDR3 is CASSVLRDSGTDTQYF. The CDR3 region has the DNA TGTGCCAGCAGCGTGCTCAGGGACAGCGGCACAGATACGCAGTATTTT.

This clonotype was found a few times. This chain uses TRBV4-1 with TRBJ2-1; D may be TRBD1 (5 bases). Deletions cut 4 bases from V and 0 bases from J, with 16 bases between. This CDR3 region has 17 residues. The germline gives CDR1 MGHRA, CDR2 YSYEKL. Here the CDR3 DNA reads TGCGCCAGCAGCCCGATGATAGCAGGGCGCTCCTACAATGAGCAGTTCTTC. Translation gives CASSPMIAGRSYNEQFF.